One sample yielded the 22 T cell receptor beta chains listed below, sequenced in a study of cytomegalovirus exposure and HLA in healthy donors. Primers: 60 Vbeta forward and 13 Jbeta reverse. Generated by immunoSEQ multiplex PCR, the TCRdb table keeps only in-frame clones and is missing some. Of roughly 160,000 clones listed, roughly 80% are singletons. The specimen was PBMCs. Receptors were obtained from a male donor in good health and CMV-seronegative.

The chain combines TRBV7-3 with TRBJ2-7, with TRBD2 matching 14 bases. The CDR3 has 14 amino acids. The V segment lost 5 bases and the J segment 7 bases; nucleotides outside the gene matches: 4. Germline V gives CDR1 SGHTA, CDR2 FQGTGA. In nucleotides, the CDR3 is TGTGCCAGCAGCCAGGGACTAGCGGGAGAGGAGCAGTACTTC. Protein sequence: CASSQGLAGEEQYF.

The genes are TRBV6-5 and TRBJ1-2; D uncertain. The CDR3 totals 13 residues. Germline values: CDR1 MNHEY, CDR2 SVGAGI. Trimming took 6 bases from V and 7 from J, leaving 15 bases between them. In DNA form, the CDR3 reads TGTGCCAGCAGGCCACCCGGCGGCACTGGCTACACCTTC. It yields the protein CASRPPGGTGYTF.

The V gene is TRBV4-1, the J gene TRBJ2-5; TRBD2 agrees at 7 bases. Germline CDR1 and CDR2: MGHRA and YSYEKL. The CDR3 extends over 13 amino acids. With V trimmed by 4 bases and J by 6 bases, 5 bases remained unmatched. The CDR3 DNA sequence: TGCGCCAGCAGCCGGGGGAGGGAGAAGACCCAGTACTTC. This translates into CASSRGREKTQYF.

The V gene is TRBV7-7, the J gene TRBJ2-2; weak D call: TRBD2 (5 bases). Looked up from germline, CDR1 is SSHAT and CDR2 is FNYEAQ (reference sequence). This CDR3 contains 14 residues. V shed 0 bases and J shed 5 bases, with 7 bases lying between them. This chain's CDR3 is CASSLAGDTGELFF. The CDR3 region has the DNA TGTGCCAGCAGCTTAGCGGGAGATACCGGGGAGCTGTTTTTT.

The rearrangement joins TRBV6-5 to TRBJ1-2; D gene ambiguous. Germline CDR1 MNHEY, CDR2 SVGAGI. Deletions cut 5 bases from V and 4 bases from J, with 14 bases between. CDR3 length equals 14 residues. The CDR3 reads CASSPGWEAYGYTF. For the CDR3, the DNA is TGTGCCAGCAGTCCCGGTTGGGAGGCCTATGGCTACACCTTC.

The chain uses TRBV27 and TRBJ1-1, with a possible D match to TRBD1 (6 bases). CDR3 length equals 14 residues. Germline CDR1 reads MNHEY; CDR2 reads SMNVEV (reference sequence). Trimming took off 3 bases at V and 0 bases at J, with 8 bases between the two ends. CDR3 region: CASSFSGVNTEAFF. CDR3 nucleotide sequence: TGTGCCAGCAGTTTTTCAGGGGTGAACACTGAAGCTTTCTTT.

V gene TRBV5-8 combines with J gene TRBJ2-7; 7 nucleotides line up with TRBD2. This CDR3 spans 14 amino acids. Trimming cost V 3 bases and J 7 bases; bases outside gene matches: 10. Germline CDR1 reads SGHTS; CDR2 reads YDEGEE. CDR3 DNA sequence: TGTGCCAGCAGCTACTCCGGGGGAGGGAGGGAGCAGTACTTC. Translation gives CASSYSGGGREQYF.

The chain is built from TRBV9 and TRBJ2-1; TRBD2 aligns across 9 bases. The germline V gene has CDR1 SGDLS and CDR2 YYNGEE. Unmatched junction bases numbered 6, after V lost 0 bases and J lost 5 bases. CDR3 length equals 16 residues. The CDR3 DNA reads TGTGCCAGCAGCGTAGTTGGGACTAGCCCAAACAATGAGCAGTTCTTC. This encodes CASSVVGTSPNNEQFF.

V gene TRBV7-8 combines with J gene TRBJ2-7, with D possibly being TRBD2 (6 bases). Germline V gene data show CDR1 as SGHVS and CDR2 as FQNEAQ. V lost 1 base to trimming and J lost 0 bases, with 10 bases between them. The CDR3 loop spans 15 amino acids. CDR3 region: CASSLGAGSSYEQYF. CDR3 nucleotide sequence: TGTGCCAGCAGCTTAGGAGCGGGTAGCTCCTACGAGCAGTACTTC.

The J gene is TRBJ2-1, the V gene TRBV28; 7 bases fit TRBD1. J was trimmed by 2 bases and V by 6 bases; bases with no gene match: 13. This CDR3 has 17 amino acids. Germline assignment: CDR1 MDHEN and CDR2 SYDVKM. CDR3 sequence (DNA): TGTGCCAGCAGCTACCCAACACAGGGGATCCCCTACAATGAGCAGTTCTTC. This encodes CASSYPTQGIPYNEQFF.

The chain carries TRBV5-4 and TRBJ1-1, with TRBD1 as a possible D gene (6 bases). The CDR3 contains 13 residues. CDR1 and CDR2 (germline): SGHNT, YYREEE (reference sequence). The V end was cut by 1 base, the J end by 7 bases, with 11 bases between. CDR3 residues: CASSLQGRIEAFF. The CDR3 DNA reads TGTGCCAGCAGCTTGCAGGGGCGGATTGAAGCTTTCTTT. The full variable domain, with the rest looked up from reference TRBV5-4 and TRBJ1-1, is ETGVTQSPTHLIKTRGQQVTLRCSSQSGHNTVSWYQQALGQGPQFIFQYYREEENGRGNFPPRFSGLQFPNYSSELNVNALELDDSALYLCASSLQGRIEAFFGQGTRLTVV.

The chain uses TRBV7-2 and TRBJ1-2; TRBD1 matches at 8 bases. The CDR3 runs to 16 residues. Trimming at V came to 1 base and at J to 8 bases, leaving 12 bases not matched to a gene. CDR1 and CDR2 (germline): SGHTA, FQGNSA. CDR3 loop: CASSLEQGALGGGYTF. CDR3 sequence (DNA): TGTGCCAGCAGCTTAGAGCAGGGGGCCCTGGGGGGGGGCTACACCTTC.

The V call is TRBV7-3, the J call TRBJ2-7; 7 bases are a match to TRBD1. The CDR3 extends over 14 amino acids. The trim removed 4 bases at V and 4 bases at J, leaving 7 bases unmatched. Germline CDR1 SGHTA, CDR2 FQGTGA. The CDR3 DNA follows: TGTGCCAGCAGCTCCACCGGGACAGATTACGAGCAGTACTTC. This translates into CASSSTGTDYEQYF.

This chain joins TRBV7-2 and TRBJ2-3; D uncertain. The CDR3 has 14 amino acids. The V end lost 5 bases, the J end lost 0 bases, and 9 bases lay between the germline ends. Germline CDR1 reads SGHTA; CDR2 reads FQGNSA. CDR3 loop: CASSRELSTDTQYF. Written as DNA, the CDR3 is TGTGCCAGCAGCCGAGAGTTAAGCACAGATACGCAGTATTTT.

This chain links TRBV4-1 with TRBJ2-3; D is perhaps TRBD1 (8 bases). Germline CDR1 MGHRA, CDR2 YSYEKL. The CDR3 has 17 residues. Trimming removed 1 base at V and 2 bases at J, with 16 bases between. The CDR3 bases are TGCGCCAGCAGCCAAGGGACAGGGAGGGACCTCACAGATACGCAGTATTTT. Translation gives CASSQGTGRDLTDTQYF.

This chain joins TRBV6-5 and TRBJ1-6; the D gene is possibly TRBD1 (5 bases). Germline values: CDR1 MNHEY, CDR2 SVGAGI. V was clipped by 0 bases and J by 10 bases, with 16 bases between them. CDR3 size: 16 residues. CDR3 protein: CASSYSFRLRESPLHF. As DNA, the CDR3 is TGTGCCAGCAGTTACTCATTCCGGCTCAGGGAATCACCCCTCCACTTT.

V usage is TRBV27 and J usage is TRBJ1-1; maybe TRBD1 (5 bases). Trimming removed 2 bases at V and 1 base at J, with 8 bases between. CDR1 is MNHEY, CDR2 SMNVEV, per germline (reference sequence). This CDR3 region has 14 residues. CDR3 coding DNA: TGTGCCAGCAGTTTAAGGGGAGGGAACACTGAAGCTTTCTTT. Its translation: CASSLRGGNTEAFF.

This clone was detected only a few times. The chain uses TRBV10-3 and TRBJ2-2; TRBD1 matches 11 bases. There are 15 residues in the CDR3. Losses at the gene ends were 2 bases for V and 8 bases for J; bases not matched to a gene: 4. Germline V gene data show CDR1 as ENHRY and CDR2 as SYGVKD. CDR3 sequence: CAISEDGQGAGELFF. In DNA form, the CDR3 reads TGTGCCATCAGTGAGGACGGACAGGGGGCAGGGGAGCTGTTTTTT.

This sequence joins TRBV7-9 and TRBJ1-2; TRBD1 aligns across 8 bases. Germline V lookup: CDR1 SEHNR, CDR2 FQNEAQ (reference sequence). The trim removed 3 bases at V and 4 bases at J, leaving 7 bases unmatched. The CDR3 length is 15 residues. CDR3 nucleotide sequence: TGTGCCAGCAGCTTCTCACAAGACAGGGGCTATGGCTACACCTTC. Its translation: CASSFSQDRGYGYTF.

The V gene is TRBV2, the J gene TRBJ2-7; unclear D gene. This CDR3 is 13 amino acids long. Trimming removed 2 bases at V and 0 bases at J, with 5 bases between. Per germline, CDR1 SNHLY and CDR2 FYNNEI. CDR3 DNA sequence: TGTGCCAGCAGTGAAACGGTCTCCTACGAGCAGTACTTC. Residues: CASSETVSYEQYF. Filled out from reference TRBV2 and TRBJ2-7, the complete variable domain reads EPEVTQTPSHQVTQMGQEVILRCVPISNHLYFYWYRQILGQKVEFLVSFYNNEISEKSEIFDDQFSVERPDGSNFTLKIRSTKLEDSAMYFCASSETVSYEQYFGPGTRLTVT.

In this sample, this clone turned up once. The gene calls are TRBV7-6 and TRBJ2-3; 9 bases are a match to TRBD2. CDR1 is SGHVS and CDR2 is FNYEAQ in the germline V gene. The CDR3 sequence is 19 residues long. Trimming removed 5 bases from V and 2 bases from J; junction bases left unmatched: 17. CDR3 amino acids: CASSTYRGERGATTDTQYF. As DNA, the CDR3 is TGTGCCAGCAGCACATACAGGGGAGAGCGGGGGGCTACCACAGATACGCAGTATTTT. The full variable domain, its missing parts supplied by reference TRBV7-6 and TRBJ2-3, is GAGVSQSPRYKVTKRGQDVALRCDPISGHVSLYWYRQALGQGPEFLTYFNYEAQQDKSGLPNDRFSAERPEGSISTLTIQRTEQRDSAMYRCASSTYRGERGATTDTQYFGPGTRLTVL.

Here the CDR3 DNA reads TGTGCCAGCAGTTACGACAGTGGCGAGACCCAGTACTTC. It translates to CASSYDSGETQYF. The chain employs TRBV28 and TRBJ2-5, with D perhaps matching TRBD1 (5 bases). Germline V gene lookup returns CDR1 MDHEN and CDR2 SYDVKM. Trimming pared 4 bases from V and 5 bases from J, leaving 11 bases between. This CDR3 has 13 amino acids.